This entry concerns a single T cell receptor (beta chain). Its recognized antigen is unknown. No much larger clone is present one base from it, and per-base qualities are unavailable. These data originate in a study of cytomegalovirus exposure and HLA in healthy donors (dated by TCRdb to about 2017). About the full investigation: In an earlier analysis of fewer than 750 of the donors, approximately 260 Gb of sequence data and 90 million to 130 million unique TCR beta sequences from some 170 million T cells were reported. Class I and class II HLA loci were covered by the typing at four-digit resolution. About five DR-DQ haplotypes were treated as single units for association and clustering because of strong linkage in the cohort. An early release covering just under 650 HLA-typed donors comprised 300 to 350 gigabases of sequencing data and about 90 million unique TCR sequences. Among the roughly 400 genotyped donors, around 81% belonged to the genetic ancestry cluster associated with self-reported Caucasian donors. Along with the approximately 700-subject first cohort, a separate validation cohort of approximately 110 different subjects was used. To study patterns of TCR occurrence, a later analysis re-analyzed previously published TCR beta repertoires from just over 650 donors and added high-resolution HLA genotyping. Donor age, sex, ethnicity and CMV serostatus were collected together with the repertoire data. The study was designed to test whether signatures of past pathogen exposure could be identified by cataloging public T cell receptors. The number of typed donors differed by locus: roughly 620-640 for A, B, C, DRB1 and DQB1; 500 to 550 for DQA1; roughly 600 for DPA1; and roughly 450 for DPB1. To decide whether each TCR beta V gene segment behaved as functional or pseudogenic, an earlier analysis of fewer than 750 of the donors relied on high-throughput TCR beta sequencing. All discovery cohort repertoires had been generated using a single sequencing platform. High-throughput TCR immunosequencing, statistical association of individual TCRs with disease status, and machine learning were combined to predict cytomegalovirus infection status. In the later analysis, no new phenotypic data were used to find candidate immune exposures; instead, reliance was placed on TCR beta sequences and their occurrence across donors. The T cell repertoires of 666 subjects were profiled by immunosequencing and related to cytomegalovirus serostatus. In a later genetic analysis, genome-wide SNP genotypes for 398 of the 666 donors were used, and that subset was treated as a discovery cohort. Among roughly 370 genotyped donors of the cohort, an average of roughly 240,000 unique TCR beta nucleotide sequences were sequenced per donor, about a sixth of them non-productive.

In total, roughly 670 healthy bone marrow donors made up the cohort. Cohort members were all nominally healthy when sampled, although unrecorded immune exposures were likely present. The donor was CMV seronegative and belonged to the group of 352 seronegative cohort members. A peripheral blood sample was collected from each donor, and TCR beta sequencing was performed on peripheral blood mononuclear cells. The Qiagen DNeasy Blood Extraction Kit was used to extract genomic DNA from the blood cell samples. The paper as a whole reports these results and caveats: A further reported finding was that TCR beta sequences accurately predicted the HLA-A and HLA-B alleles for most subjects in the first cohort. A few of the identified cytomegalovirus-associated TCR beta chains were confirmed in vitro to be specific for cytomegalovirus antigens. According to the authors, the approach could potentially be generalized to other disease states and immunological phenotypes. Broadly in line with IMGT annotations, most TCR beta V segments showed up in productive rearrangements about 87% or about 30% of the time in an earlier analysis of about 500 of the donors. Compared with equally common non-associated chains, HLA-associated TCR beta chains in a later analysis were more clonally expanded and had lower generation probabilities. In a later genetic analysis, fewer N-insertions in productive TCRs were reported among donors in an Asian-associated ancestry cluster than the roughly 670-donor mean. Most TCR sequences were seen in very few donors, while some public TCRs were found in many individuals. When HLA alleles, especially DR and DQ, strongly co-occurred, attributing TCR associations to individual alleles was difficult. The only immune exposure information available for the cohort was CMV serostatus. The sequencing pipeline was judged likely to have produced a cluster of highly shared sequence variants as a technical artifact. Most CMV-associated TCR beta chains appeared to be HLA-restricted in a later analysis, and the HLA associations seemed to be driven largely by CMV exposure. According to a later analysis, TCR association rates differed among HLA loci, with DRB1 alleles showing the most associated TCRs and HLA-C alleles showing the fewest. The classifier was reported to diagnose cytomegalovirus status with high specificity and sensitivity in both the original cohort and the validation cohort. Linkage disequilibrium might explain the correlated functional status among segregating V segments, but an unknown experimental factor could not be excluded. The cohort was sequenced for TCR beta chains only, and without alpha or paired-chain data the features that could be detected were limited. An association between a missense DCLRE1C variant and V-gene and J-gene trimming of TCR beta chains was found in a later genetic analysis and replicated in an independent cohort. In a later analysis, about 16,000 TCR beta sequences were associated with specific HLA alleles at a false discovery rate of 0.05. In the study, about 150 TCR beta chains were listed as associated with cytomegalovirus. Because counts were too low, some 16 rarely observed V segments, including chromosome 9 orphons, were excluded from the earlier analysis of a few hundred of the donors. The 87-base-pair reads could not distinguish some IMGT-functional V segments, including TRBV6-2 and TRBV6-3, so those segments were excluded. Roughly uniform sequencing depth across donors was assumed in presence/absence analyses, although this assumption may not hold. Several of the top co-occurrence clusters appeared to be linked to parvovirus B19, influenza, CMV and Epstein-Barr virus, according to a later analysis. HLA typing was unavailable for some donors at each locus, so association tests used only the typed subset.

The library relied on the immunoSEQ multiplex PCR assay. A mixture of 60 forward primers for TCR Vbeta segments and 13 reverse primers for TCR Jbeta segments was used in the multiplex PCR. Amplification of the CDR3 region of rearranged TCR beta genes was performed with a multiplex PCR assay on genomic DNA. The amplified TCR beta libraries were sequenced on the Illumina HiSeq System as 87-base-pair reads. Regarding the original processing steps: A later analysis counted about 80 million unique TCR beta chains across the 550 to 800 repertoires, and some 11 million of these chains were shared by at least two donors. To remove PCR and sequencing errors, raw reads were error-corrected and collapsed into unique sequences using a nearest-neighbor algorithm that merged closely related sequences. V, D and J gene segments were assigned by aligning CDR3 sequences to IMGT reference sequences. Each retained sequence needed at least a six-nucleotide match to both a V gene segment and a J gene segment. Rearrangements were called productive when the CDR3 lacked stop codons and stayed in frame with V and J; all others were non-productive. Following IMGT convention, CDR3 was defined as the stretch from the second conserved V-encoded cysteine to the conserved J-encoded phenylalanine. The earlier analysis of about 590 of the donors excluded sequences that lacked an unambiguous match to a single V gene segment. In an earlier analysis of almost 600 of the donors, a V segment was called functional when productive rearrangements were above 56.7%, and segregating when the standard deviation between donors exceeded 5%. A statistical classification framework was developed to diagnose cytomegalovirus status using the catalog of TCR beta chain sequences. V and J gene assignment, in a later analysis, came from comparing TCR nucleotide sequences with IMGT/GENE-DB human TR gene sequences. A later analysis assigned CDR3 sequences and most-parsimonious VDJ recombination scenarios with the TCRdist pipeline. A later analysis defined each TCR beta chain by its CDR3 amino acid sequence plus V-gene family, and excluded reads lacking a unique V-gene family. In a later analysis, fewer than 600 highly shared, low-generation-probability nucleotide sequences were removed to address suspected cross-contamination and a sequencing artifact. In a later analysis, a clonal expansion index was calculated for each public chain from normalized within-repertoire ranks of inferred template counts. In a later analysis, generation probabilities were computed using a VDJ recombination model fitted to out-of-frame rearrangements, and the results were checked against IGoR. In a later analysis, hypergeometric tests were used to score TCR-TCR, TCR-HLA and TCR-CMV co-occurrence, with a repertoire-size bias correction applied to TCR pairs. False discovery rates were estimated in a later analysis by permuting HLA or CMV assignments 20 times. A later analysis grouped co-occurring TCRs with DBSCAN, adding TCRdist sequence similarity when clustering within HLA-allele-positive subsets. Co-occurrence clustering excluded repertoires with fewer than 30,000 or more than 120,000 public chains, plus five with anomalous nucleotide sharing. As stored in TCRdb, this immuneACCESS dataset retains in-frame rearrangements with V and J assigned. A fraction of the clones does not appear; measured against another copy, unresolved V genes explain less than half of the discrepancy, and the remainder lacks a known reason. That table is the source of V, J and clone size, and D and trimming were worked out from the DNA. The sample table records fewer than 150,000 clones; around 77% of these occur just once. Around 1.2% of the sample is in the top ten clones.

V was cut back by 0 bases and J by 0 bases, leaving a gap of 9 bases between them. The cysteine opens and the phenylalanine closes a CDR3 of 16 amino acids. The only DNA kept is the CDR3, 48 bases in frame from the first base. CDR1 and CDR2 are read off the germline V gene (reference sequence) as LNHNV and YYDKDF. The receptor was derived from a man in his forties or fifties in good health and CMV-seronegative. The rearrangement combines TRBV15 with TRBJ1-3; the best D guess is TRBD1, with 6 bases matching. The sequenced sample was PBMCs. The DNA is TGTGCCACCAGCAGAGAAACAGGGTCCTCTGGAAACACCATATATTTT. This translates into CATSRETGSSGNTIYF.